This T cell receptor (beta chain) appears in the sequencing data of a study of monozygotic twins with inflammatory bowel disease. Whole-study results and caveats: For IBD patients, clonotypes shared with others were fewer than for healthy twins, especially with disease activity. Variability may have been added to patient repertoires by differing immunosuppressive treatments.

Both the TCRalpha cDNA and the TCRbeta cDNA were taken through two nested PCRs, lasting around 15 and 9 cycles. TCRdb re-called the 5' RACE reads and shows each CDR3 protein once, DNA omitted. The table for this sample gives some 100,000 distinct CDR3 sequences. CDR1 is MNHNS and CDR2 is SASEGT in the germline V gene. The CDR3 length is 15 residues. Of note for this clonotype: No antigen is known for it.

The sample was blood. The V gene is TRBV6-1, the J gene TRBJ2-6. This sequence was found in a human donor with ulcerative colitis or Crohn's disease, or a healthy co-twin of an affected twin (not recorded which). CDR3 sequence: CASSKHSSGANVLTF.